Listed below are T cell receptor beta chains from one sample, sequenced in a study of brain T cells in children with intractable seizures. Libraries were prepared by immunoSEQ multiplex PCR; TCRdb keeps only in-frame clonotypes and omits some of them. Of some 10,000 clones listed, roughly 71% are singletons. The specimen was resected brain tissue, collected at surgery. These TCRs come from a girl aged 2 to 10 with tuberous sclerosis and intractable seizures. Each CDR3 is given without its conserved first and last residue. Each record gives: J gene, V gene, CDR3 protein.

>TRBJ2-3|TRBV9
ASSVAPDSSDTQY
>TRBJ1-1|TRBV6-1
ASSEFGGGLAEAF
>TRBJ2-2|TRBV30
AWRAGAGSGELF
>TRBJ1-5|TRBV6-1
ASSETQGMQPQH
>TRBJ2-4|TRBV9
ASSVGQGDWDIQY
>TRBJ2-7|TRBV5-4
ASRTGGAYEQY
>TRBJ2-2|TRBV6-6
ASSYLSGGAIGELF
>TRBJ2-5|TRBV5-1
ASSLRGLFQETQY
>TRBJ2-5|TRBV11-2
ASSRGLVPQETQY
>TRBJ1-2|TRBV6-5
ASSYVGKDGYT
>TRBJ2-5|TRBV4-1
ASSREQGGRETQY
>TRBJ1-4|TRBV11-3
ASSLIPPRNEKLF
>TRBJ2-2|TRBV11-1
ASSPGTGHTGELF
>TRBJ1-4|TRBV13
ASSLGRGRNEKLF
>TRBJ2-5|TRBV4-1
ASSPRLAGGPGQETQY
>TRBJ2-7|TRBV5-6
ASSAVQGSYEQY
>TRBJ1-1|TRBV27
AGGPANTEAF
>TRBJ1-1|TRBV5-5
ASSLTTGNTEAF
>TRBJ2-1|TRBV5-4
ASSLTSGGLNEQF
>TRBJ2-5|TRBV7-2
ASRSGTGGPAETQY
>TRBJ1-1|TRBV12-3/TRBV12-4
ASSFGGGTEAF
>TRBJ1-2|TRBV10-3
AISEVQGPYATYGYT
>TRBJ2-3|TRBV3-1/TRBV3-2
ASSLSGTRYTDTQY
>TRBJ1-2|TRBV19
ASSTTGWDGYT
>TRBJ1-2|TRBV25-1
ASAGGYGYT
>TRBJ2-5|TRBV9
ASSVEARAQETQY
>TRBJ1-1|TRBV6-1
ASSGAPQGLMNTEAF
>TRBJ1-3|TRBV30
AWSVTGNTIY
>TRBJ2-7|TRBV18
ASSPPSTGGLSYEQY
>TRBJ1-1|TRBV2
ASSEARNRGRNRNTEAF
>TRBJ2-3|TRBV24-1
ATSDPRTSGGLALDTQY
>TRBJ2-1|TRBV7-9
ASRSGGAGNEQF
>TRBJ1-1|TRBV4-2
ASSYVYPGTGETEAF
>TRBJ1-1|TRBV12-3/TRBV12-4
ASSLTGNTEAF
>TRBJ1-1|TRBV5-1
ASSPDGKEAF
>TRBJ2-1|TRBV27
ASSEQGNEQF
>TRBJ1-3|TRBV3-1/TRBV3-2
ASSKLSGGRNTIY
>TRBJ1-2|TRBV6-1
ASSEGLLSNYGYT
>TRBJ2-1|TRBV10-3
AISESSGTSGAGNEQF
>TRBJ2-5|TRBV7-2
ASSARTSGGARETQY
>TRBJ2-2|TRBV2
ASSGTKYAGELF
>TRBJ1-2|TRBV24-1
ATSDPPDYGYT
>TRBJ2-3|TRBV29-1
SVAGLASDTQY
>TRBJ2-3|TRBV20-1
SASSSGFTDTQY
>TRBJ2-5|TRBV6-5
ASSSLAGDQETQY
>TRBJ2-1|TRBV7-3
ASSFAGGSYNEQF
>TRBJ2-6|TRBV5-6
ASTLGGAGANVLT
>TRBJ2-7|TRBV27
ATLGLGEPHEQY
>TRBJ1-1|TRBV4-1
ASSQDAGQNPNTEAF
>TRBJ2-4|TRBV4-1
ASSQRQLAKNIQY
>TRBJ1-1|TRBV2
ASSVSQGEAF
>TRBJ1-2|TRBV5-1
ASSLDDTNYGYT
>TRBJ1-2|TRBV4-1
ASSQDGLEGYT
>TRBJ1-5|TRBV12-3/TRBV12-4
ASSLQGNQPQH
>TRBJ1-2|TRBV29-1
SVLLYGYT